Shown below are 26 T cell receptor beta chains from a single sample sequenced in a study of shared clonotypes between healthy human individuals. It was CD45RO-negative cells, positively selected for CCR7, that made up naive CD8 cells, with terminally differentiated effector memory CD45RA+ cells excluded. Libraries were prepared by immunoSEQ multiplex PCR; TCRdb keeps only in-frame clonotypes and omits some of them. The profile shows about 820,000 clones, around 93% of them singletons. The specimen sequenced was naive CD8+ T cells sorted from blood. The receptor set was obtained from a man aged 25 to 40 in good health.

This clone is a singleton in its sample. The chain combines TRBV29-1 with TRBJ1-1; D is unclear. V lost 7 bases to trimming and J lost 8 bases, with 14 bases between them. CDR1 is SQVTM, CDR2 ANQGSEA, per germline. This CDR3 is built from 11 residues. The CDR3 here is CSAPSGVEAFF. The DNA for the CDR3 is TGCAGCGCCCCGTCCGGGGTGGAAGCTTTCTTT.

V usage is TRBV7-9 and J usage is TRBJ2-3; 11 nucleotides align to TRBD2. Trimming at V came to 3 bases and at J to 2 bases, leaving 4 bases not matched to a gene. The length of the CDR3 is 16 residues. Germline V gives CDR1 SEHNR, CDR2 FQNEAQ (reference sequence). The CDR3 region has the DNA TGTGCCAGCAGCTTGACTAGCGGGATATTCACAGATACGCAGTATTTT. Translation gives CASSLTSGIFTDTQYF.

The rearrangement links TRBV29-1 to TRBJ1-1, with D possibly TRBD1 on 5 matching bases. The CDR3 is 11 amino acids. Trimming removed 6 bases from V and 4 bases from J, with 9 bases in between. Germline V gives CDR1 SQVTM, CDR2 ANQGSEA. In nucleotides, the CDR3 is TGCAGCGTCACAGGTTCCACTGAAGCTTTCTTT. This encodes CSVTGSTEAFF.

Turning to this clone: Other DNA sequences in the sample encode the same CDR3. The chain is built from TRBV27 and TRBJ2-5; D unresolved. V was trimmed by 1 base and J by 4 bases, leaving 10 bases between them. The CDR3 runs 14 residues. Germline V gene sequence: CDR1 MNHEY, CDR2 SMNVEV (reference sequence). The CDR3 DNA sequence: TGTGCCAGCAGTTTATTGGGCGCAGGAGAGACCCAGTACTTC. Translated: CASSLLGAGETQYF.

V is TRBV29-1 and J is TRBJ1-1; TRBD1 aligns across 9 bases. From germline, CDR1 is SQVTM and CDR2 ANQGSEA. The CDR3 totals 12 residues. The ends lost 6 bases at V and 4 bases at J; junction bases unmatched: 3. The CDR3 spells CSVHRGLTEAFF. In DNA form, the CDR3 reads TGCAGCGTACACAGGGGGCTCACTGAAGCTTTCTTT.

This clone was counted between two and nine times. This chain uses TRBV18 with TRBJ2-1; 12 positions match TRBD2. V shed 3 bases, J shed 8 bases, and the junction held 8 bases outside the gene matches. This CDR3 spans 16 amino acids. Germline V lookup: CDR1 KGHSH, CDR2 LQKENI. This CDR3 is CASSPSGLAGMHEQFF. The CDR3 bases are TGTGCCAGCTCACCCAGCGGACTAGCGGGAATGCATGAGCAGTTCTTC.

CDR3 sequence reads: CASSFRQGAFYEQYF. The CDR3 coding sequence is TGTGCCAGCAGCTTTCGACAGGGTGCTTTCTACGAGCAGTACTTC. The J gene is TRBJ2-7, the V gene TRBV5-6; 7 bases line up with TRBD1. The CDR3 is 15 amino acids. V was clipped by 2 bases and J by 3 bases; unmatched bases: 8. Germline V gene lookup returns CDR1 SGHDT and CDR2 YYEEEE.

V gene TRBV10-3 combines with J gene TRBJ2-5; TRBD2 might be the D (6 bases). Trimming shortened V by 6 bases and J by 5 bases, and 13 bases separated the two germline ends. The germline V gene has CDR1 ENHRY and CDR2 SYGVKD. CDR3 length equals 13 residues. The CDR3 protein is CAIRREYAETQYF. The CDR3 coding sequence is TGTGCCATCAGGCGGGAATATGCGGAGACCCAGTACTTC.

This CDR3 is CAISEGLLNEQFF. The CDR3 region has the DNA TGTGCCATCAGTGAGGGACTACTTAATGAGCAGTTCTTC. V is TRBV10-3 and J is TRBJ2-1; D is possibly TRBD2 (6 bases). This CDR3 spans 13 amino acids. Deletions cut 2 bases from V and 7 bases from J, with 9 bases between. The germline gives CDR1 ENHRY, CDR2 SYGVKD.

The chain combines TRBV7-9 with TRBJ2-1, with D tentatively TRBD2 (6 bases). CDR1 is SEHNR, CDR2 FQNEAQ, per germline (reference sequence). V lost 1 base, J lost 9 bases, and 13 bases lay in between. The CDR3 is 14 amino acids. The CDR3 coding sequence is TGTGCCAGCAGCTTAGTCCTAGCGTATGGTGAGCAGTTCTTC. Its translation is CASSLVLAYGEQFF.

The chain recombines TRBV4-1 with TRBJ2-7, with no clear D. V dropped 0 bases and J dropped 2 bases, with 11 bases sitting between them. In germline, CDR1 is MGHRA, CDR2 YSYEKL. CDR3 length: 15 amino acids. In nucleotides, the CDR3 is TGCGCCAGCAGCCAAGAAAGGACCCCCACCTACGAGCAGTACTTC. Its protein is CASSQERTPTYEQYF.

This rearrangement joins TRBV7-6 to TRBJ2-5; D is perhaps TRBD1 (6 bases). V was pared by 5 bases and J by 0 bases, with 16 bases between. CDR1 and CDR2 (germline): SGHVS, FNYEAQ. The CDR3 is made up of 16 amino acids. The CDR3 region is CASSPGLGAYQETQYF. Written as DNA, the CDR3 is TGTGCCAGCAGCCCGGGCCTGGGGGCGTACCAAGAGACCCAGTACTTC.

In DNA, the CDR3 is TGTGCAAGTCGCCGGGGGGTGGGGCGGCGAAGGAGCTCCTACGAGCAGTACTTC. Translated: CASRRGVGRRRSSYEQYF. The chain couples TRBV12-2 to TRBJ2-7; the table's D gene call, TRBD2, was not cross checked with the DNA. TRBV12-2 is noted as a pseudogene. The length of the CDR3 is 18 residues.

The chain links TRBV4-1 to TRBJ2-7; D gene uncertain. The CDR3 contains 15 residues. V lost 3 bases, J lost 0 bases, and 12 bases lay in between. Germline values: CDR1 MGHRA, CDR2 YSYEKL. The CDR3 loop reads CASSQLSGYSYEQYF. The CDR3 DNA reads as TGCGCCAGCAGCCAGCTATCCGGGTACTCCTACGAGCAGTACTTC.

This chain connects TRBV5-1 to TRBJ2-3; D is ambiguous. The CDR3 sequence is 13 residues long. From germline, CDR1 is SGHRS and CDR2 YFSETQ. V was shortened by 5 bases and J by 5 bases, with 12 bases between the two germline ends. CDR3 in amino acids: CASRLVKGDTQYF. The DNA of the CDR3 is TGCGCCAGCAGGCTAGTTAAAGGAGATACGCAGTATTTT.

As regards this clone: This sample includes further DNA sequences coding for the same CDR3. The chain is built from TRBV18 and TRBJ2-7, with a possible D match to TRBD2 (5 bases). This CDR3 has 13 residues. From germline, CDR1 is KGHSH and CDR2 LQKENI. Trimming left V 2 bases short and J 2 bases short, with 7 bases between. The CDR3 region is CASSPGLAYEQYF. Written as DNA, the CDR3 is TGTGCCAGCTCACCAGGACTCGCCTACGAGCAGTACTTC.

In its sample, this clone was seen once. At the DNA level, this CDR3 is encoded by other sequences in the same sample as well. The V call is TRBV7-9, the J call TRBJ1-4; 8 nucleotides line up with TRBD1. The CDR3 totals 16 residues. Per germline, CDR1 SEHNR and CDR2 FQNEAQ (reference sequence). Losses at the gene ends were 5 bases for V and 2 bases for J; bases not matched to a gene: 7. The CDR3 coding sequence is TGTGCCAGCAGCGCAGCTCAGGGGGCCACTAATGAAAAACTGTTTTTT. This sequence encodes CASSAAQGATNEKLFF.

CDR3 region: CASSLNRDEQYF. CDR3 coding DNA: TGTGCCAGCAGTTTAAACAGGGACGAGCAGTACTTC. The chain recombines TRBV28 with TRBJ2-7; a weak D match, TRBD1 (6 bases). Germline lookup yields CDR1 MDHEN and CDR2 SYDVKM. This CDR3 region has 12 residues. The V and J ends lost 2 bases and 5 bases respectively, with 7 bases between them.

The chain joins TRBV7-2 to TRBJ2-7; D may be TRBD2 (5 bases). Trimming took 6 bases from V and 6 from J, leaving 18 bases between them. Germline CDR1 reads SGHTA; CDR2 reads FQGNSA. CDR3 length: 14 amino acids. CDR3 sequence (DNA): TGTGCCAGCAGTTATACTAGGAGCCTGGGCGAGCAGTACTTC. Residues: CASSYTRSLGEQYF.

CDR3 loop: CASTPSGTSGRAYEQYF. CDR3 nucleotides: TGCGCCAGCACGCCGAGTGGGACTAGCGGGAGGGCCTACGAGCAGTACTTC. The V call is TRBV5-1, the J call TRBJ2-7; 16 bases are a match to TRBD2. This CDR3 is built from 17 residues. After removal of 6 bases from V and 2 bases from J, the junction contained 8 bases not matched to a gene. Germline V lookup: CDR1 SGHRS, CDR2 YFSETQ.

V usage is TRBV25-1 and J usage is TRBJ1-1; perhaps TRBD1 as D (6 bases). CDR1 MGHDK and CDR2 SYGVNS come from the germline V gene. The CDR3 has 12 residues. The ends were cut back, 3 bases at V and 4 bases at J, with 6 bases in the middle. The chain's CDR3 is CASSDRGTEAFF. The CDR3 nucleotides are TGTGCCAGCAGTGACAGGGGCACTGAAGCTTTCTTT.

There are a few counts of this clone. The chain recombines TRBV7-9 with TRBJ1-1; possibly TRBD1 for D (5 bases). V dropped 5 bases and J dropped 7 bases, with 14 bases sitting between them. Germline V gene lookup returns CDR1 SEHNR and CDR2 FQNEAQ (reference sequence). The CDR3 sequence is 13 residues long. Here the CDR3 DNA reads TGTGCCAGCAGCCAAATCCGGGACGGTGAAGCTTTCTTT. Its protein product is CASSQIRDGEAFF. Together with reference TRBV7-9 and TRBJ1-1, the CDR3 gives the full variable domain: DTGVSQNPRHKITKRGQNVTFRCDPISEHNRLYWYRQTLGQGPEFLTYFQNEAQLEKSRLLSDRFSAERPKGSFSTLEIQRTEQGDSAMYLCASSQIRDGEAFFGQGTRLTVV.

This clone was recorded once. The chain employs TRBV15 and TRBJ2-7; D is possibly TRBD2 (5 bases). The CDR3 sequence is 17 residues long. Germline V gene sequence: CDR1 LNHNV, CDR2 YYDKDF (reference sequence). V was trimmed by 0 bases and J by 4 bases, leaving 19 bases between them. The DNA of the CDR3 is TGTGCCACCAGCAGAGATCATAGGACTCTACGATCTTACGAGCAGTACTTC. It encodes CATSRDHRTLRSYEQYF.

This chain uses TRBV28 with TRBJ2-7; no definite D call. Germline V gene lookup returns CDR1 MDHEN and CDR2 SYDVKM. Between the trimmed V and J ends, which lost 4 bases and 1 base, there was a span of 11 bases. There are 14 residues in the CDR3. CDR3 nucleotide sequence: TGTGCCAGCAGTTGGGCAGACCGATCCTACGAGCAGTACTTC. Its translation is CASSWADRSYEQYF.

The V and J genes are TRBV29-1 and TRBJ2-7, with TRBD1 matching over 8 bases. Germline V lookup: CDR1 SQVTM, CDR2 ANQGSEA. Losses at the gene ends were 3 bases for V and 5 bases for J; bases not matched to a gene: 6. This CDR3 is built from 13 residues. CDR3 nucleotides: TGCAGCGTTGAGCAGGGGGCTTACCACGAGCAGTACTTC. Its protein product is CSVEQGAYHEQYF.

This rearrangement joins TRBV7-3 to TRBJ2-1; TRBD1 might be the D (6 bases). The germline V gene has CDR1 SGHTA and CDR2 FQGTGA. The CDR3 loop spans 15 amino acids. V lost 1 base and J lost 4, with 11 bases in between. The CDR3 region has the DNA TGTGCCAGCAGCTTAAAGGGGGACGCTTACAATGAGCAGTTCTTC. As protein: CASSLKGDAYNEQFF. Using reference TRBV7-3 and TRBJ2-1 for the parts outside the CDR3, the full variable domain is GAGVSQTPSNKVTEKGKYVELRCDPISGHTALYWYRQSLGQGPEFLIYFQGTGAADDSGLPNDRFFAVRPEGSVSTLKIQRTERGDSAVYLCASSLKGDAYNEQFFGPGTRLTVL.